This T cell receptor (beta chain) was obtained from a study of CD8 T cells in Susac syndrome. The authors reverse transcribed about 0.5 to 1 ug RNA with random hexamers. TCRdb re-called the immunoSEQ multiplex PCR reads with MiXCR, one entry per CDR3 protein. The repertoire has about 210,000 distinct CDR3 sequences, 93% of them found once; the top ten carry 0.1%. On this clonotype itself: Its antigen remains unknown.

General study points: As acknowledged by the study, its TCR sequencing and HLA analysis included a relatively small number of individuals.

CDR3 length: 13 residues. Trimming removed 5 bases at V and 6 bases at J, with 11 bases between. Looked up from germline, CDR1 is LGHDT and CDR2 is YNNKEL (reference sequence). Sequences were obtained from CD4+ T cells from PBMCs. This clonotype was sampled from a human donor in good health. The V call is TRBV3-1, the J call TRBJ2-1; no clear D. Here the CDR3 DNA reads TGTGCCAGCAGCGCCCGGTTCGTCAATGAGCAGTTCTTC. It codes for CASSARFVNEQFF.